These T cell receptor beta chains were read from a single sample in a study of blood T cell repertoires in COVID-19. The repertoire was sequenced with immunoSEQ multiplex PCR; TCRdb's copy has only in-frame clones and lacks some. This sample carries fewer than 110,000 clones, more than 70% of them seen once, and the ten largest clones take about 9.9%. The sample taken for sequencing was peripheral blood. The receptor set was obtained from a woman aged 25 to 39 with acute or convalescent COVID-19. Each CDR3 is given with its conserved first and last residue. D genes are given only for firm matches. Only part of the rows carry a size: once, few, many, or a class if the clone is expanded.

v_gene: TRBV6-1; d_gene: .; len: 15; abundance: .; j_gene: TRBJ1-4; CDR3nt: TGTGCCAGCAGTGAAGGGCCTTCGGGGAATGAAAAACTGTTTTTT; CDR3aa: CASSEGPSGNEKLFF
v_gene: TRBV9; d_gene: .; len: 16; abundance: .; j_gene: TRBJ2-2; CDR3nt: TGTGCCAGCAGCCCACGACTATCGTCGAACACCGGGGAGCTGTTTTTT; CDR3aa: CASSPRLSSNTGELFF
v_gene: TRBV29-1; d_gene: TRBD2; len: 14; abundance: few; j_gene: TRBJ2-3; CDR3nt: TGCAGCGTTGTGCAGCGGGGCCTCACAGATACGCAGTATTTT; CDR3aa: CSVVQRGLTDTQYF
v_gene: TRBV5-1; d_gene: TRBD1; len: 16; abundance: .; j_gene: TRBJ1-6; CDR3nt: TGCGCCAGCAGCATGAAGACAGGGACCTATAATTCACCCCTCCACTTT; CDR3aa: CASSMKTGTYNSPLHF
v_gene: TRBV14; d_gene: TRBD1; len: 15; abundance: .; j_gene: TRBJ1-6; CDR3nt: TGTGCCAGCAGCCTCGAAGGGCAGGGGGATTCACCCCTCCACTTT; CDR3aa: CASSLEGQGDSPLHF
v_gene: TRBV4-2; d_gene: .; len: 13; abundance: .; j_gene: TRBJ1-1; CDR3nt: TGTGCCAGCAGCCAAGCCGGGGGGTCTGAAGCTTTCTTT; CDR3aa: CASSQAGGSEAFF
v_gene: TRBV6-2/TRBV6-3; d_gene: TRBD1; len: 16; abundance: .; j_gene: TRBJ2-1; CDR3nt: TGTGCCAGCAACCCGGACAGGGGTGGTTCCTACAATGAGCAGTTCTTC; CDR3aa: CASNPDRGGSYNEQFF
v_gene: TRBV5-1; d_gene: TRBD1; len: 17; abundance: .; j_gene: TRBJ2-7; CDR3nt: TGCGCCAGCAGCTTGGGACAGGGATGGTCGGTTTCCTACGAGCAGTACTTC; CDR3aa: CASSLGQGWSVSYEQYF
v_gene: TRBV27; d_gene: .; len: 15; abundance: .; j_gene: TRBJ2-7; CDR3nt: TGTGCCAGCAGTTTAGCCCGTAGAGGGACCTACGAGCAGTACTTC; CDR3aa: CASSLARRGTYEQYF
v_gene: TRBV2; d_gene: TRBD2; len: 20; abundance: .; j_gene: TRBJ2-1; CDR3nt: TGTGCCAGCAGTGAAGACCTGCCGGGACTAGCGGGGGGGAATTACAATGAGCAGTTCTTC; CDR3aa: CASSEDLPGLAGGNYNEQFF
v_gene: TRBV4-1; d_gene: .; len: 17; abundance: .; j_gene: TRBJ2-1; CDR3nt: TGCGCCAGCAGCCAGTCACCCCAGGGGGGAAGCTACAATGAGCAGTTCTTC; CDR3aa: CASSQSPQGGSYNEQFF
v_gene: TRBV12-3/TRBV12-4; d_gene: .; len: 13; abundance: .; j_gene: TRBJ1-4; CDR3nt: TGTGCCAGCAGTTTCGGGCAGGGCGAAAAACTGTTTTTT; CDR3aa: CASSFGQGEKLFF
v_gene: TRBV13; d_gene: TRBD1; len: 16; abundance: .; j_gene: TRBJ1-1; CDR3nt: TGTGCCAGCAGCCTGGTTAGGGGGCTAATGAACACTGAAGCTTTCTTT; CDR3aa: CASSLVRGLMNTEAFF
v_gene: TRBV5-4; d_gene: .; len: 16; abundance: .; j_gene: TRBJ2-1; CDR3nt: TGTGCCAGCAGCTGGATGCCGGGGAGCTCCTACAATGAGCAGTTCTTC; CDR3aa: CASSWMPGSSYNEQFF
v_gene: TRBV7-9; d_gene: TRBD1; len: 12; abundance: .; j_gene: TRBJ2-7; CDR3nt: TGTGCCAGCAGTCGACAGGGTTACGAGCAGTACTTC; CDR3aa: CASSRQGYEQYF
v_gene: TRBV6-1; d_gene: .; len: 14; abundance: .; j_gene: TRBJ2-1; CDR3nt: TGTGCCAGCAGTGAACTTTCAGGGGCGAATGAGCAGTTCTTC; CDR3aa: CASSELSGANEQFF
v_gene: TRBV12-5; d_gene: TRBD1; len: 15; abundance: .; j_gene: TRBJ1-5; CDR3nt: TGTGCTTCCGGACAGGGGGCGCCTAGCAATCAGCCCCAGCATTTT; CDR3aa: CASGQGAPSNQPQHF
v_gene: TRBV7-2; d_gene: TRBD1; len: 16; abundance: .; j_gene: TRBJ1-3; CDR3nt: TGTGCCAGCAGCAAACAGGGGACCGGGTCTGGAAACACCATATATTTT; CDR3aa: CASSKQGTGSGNTIYF
v_gene: TRBV29-1; d_gene: TRBD1; len: 12; abundance: .; j_gene: TRBJ1-1; CDR3nt: TGCAGCGTGGACAGGGGTTCAGCTGAAGCTTTCTTT; CDR3aa: CSVDRGSAEAFF
v_gene: TRBV27; d_gene: .; len: 14; abundance: .; j_gene: TRBJ1-2; CDR3nt: TGTGCCAGCAGTTTTGACAGGAAGTCTTACGGCTACACCTTC; CDR3aa: CASSFDRKSYGYTF
v_gene: TRBV27; d_gene: .; len: 14; abundance: once; j_gene: TRBJ1-5; CDR3nt: TGTGCCAGCAGTTCCTCGGACAGTAGTCAGCCCCAGCATTTT; CDR3aa: CASSSSDSSQPQHF
v_gene: TRBV2; d_gene: TRBD2; len: 14; abundance: .; j_gene: TRBJ2-3; CDR3nt: TGTGCCAGCAAGCCGGGGGGTAGCACAGATACGCAGTATTTT; CDR3aa: CASKPGGSTDTQYF
v_gene: TRBV18; d_gene: .; len: 15; abundance: .; j_gene: TRBJ2-3; CDR3nt: TGTGCCAGCTCACCACCAGGAGGGAGCACAGATACGCAGTATTTT; CDR3aa: CASSPPGGSTDTQYF
v_gene: TRBV27; d_gene: TRBD1; len: 16; abundance: .; j_gene: TRBJ2-2; CDR3nt: TGTGCCAGCAGTTTAGGAAGGACAGGAGCGATCGGGGAGCTGTTTTTT; CDR3aa: CASSLGRTGAIGELFF
v_gene: TRBV27; d_gene: TRBD1; len: 14; abundance: .; j_gene: TRBJ1-2; CDR3nt: TGTGCCAGCAGTTTTGGGCCGGGGACAGGGCACTACACCTTC; CDR3aa: CASSFGPGTGHYTF
v_gene: TRBV27; d_gene: .; len: 14; abundance: .; j_gene: TRBJ1-5; CDR3nt: TGTGCCAGCAGCTCCCAGGGCCTCAATCAGCCCCAGCATTTT; CDR3aa: CASSSQGLNQPQHF
v_gene: TRBV15; d_gene: TRBD1; len: 14; abundance: .; j_gene: TRBJ1-4; CDR3nt: TGTGCCACCAGCAGCCAAGGCCGGGACAGAAAACTGTTTTTT; CDR3aa: CATSSQGRDRKLFF
v_gene: TRBV6-4; d_gene: TRBD2; len: 15; abundance: .; j_gene: TRBJ2-3; CDR3nt: TGTGCCAGCAGTACCGGGACTAGCGGGGGTTATACGCAGTATTTT; CDR3aa: CASSTGTSGGYTQYF
v_gene: TRBV29-1; d_gene: TRBD1; len: 13; abundance: .; j_gene: TRBJ1-1; CDR3nt: TGCAGCGTTACAGGGGGCGCCTACACTGAAGCTTTCTTT; CDR3aa: CSVTGGAYTEAFF
v_gene: TRBV3-1/TRBV3-2; d_gene: .; len: 15; abundance: .; j_gene: TRBJ1-2; CDR3nt: TGTGCCAGCAGCCACCACGGACAGACGTCGTATGGCTACACCTTC; CDR3aa: CASSHHGQTSYGYTF
v_gene: TRBV19; d_gene: .; len: 13; abundance: .; j_gene: TRBJ1-4; CDR3nt: TGTGCCAGCCGGTTGGGGCAGGATGAAAAACTGTTTTTT; CDR3aa: CASRLGQDEKLFF
v_gene: TRBV30; d_gene: .; len: 11; abundance: .; j_gene: TRBJ1-1; CDR3nt: TGTGCCTGGAGTGTGGGGGGTGAAGCTTTCTTT; CDR3aa: CAWSVGGEAFF
v_gene: TRBV7-9; d_gene: .; len: 12; abundance: once; j_gene: TRBJ2-5; CDR3nt: TGTGCCAGCAGCTTAATGTTCCTCGGCCAGTACTTC; CDR3aa: CASSLMFLGQYF
v_gene: TRBV27; d_gene: .; len: 13; abundance: .; j_gene: TRBJ2-1; CDR3nt: TGTGCCAGCAGTCCAACTCCTACTAATGAGCAGTTCTTC; CDR3aa: CASSPTPTNEQFF
v_gene: TRBV27; d_gene: .; len: 17; abundance: .; j_gene: TRBJ2-6; CDR3nt: TGTGCCAGCAGTTTATCGGGGCAGGGAAGTGGGGCCAACGTCCTGACTTTC; CDR3aa: CASSLSGQGSGANVLTF
v_gene: TRBV11-3; d_gene: .; len: 18; abundance: few; j_gene: TRBJ2-7; CDR3nt: TGTGCCAGCAGCTTAGAGCGTGCTGGCGGTCCGTCCTCCTACGAGCAGTACTTC; CDR3aa: CASSLERAGGPSSYEQYF
v_gene: TRBV29-1; d_gene: TRBD2; len: 15; abundance: .; j_gene: TRBJ2-7; CDR3nt: TGCAGCGTTTCTTCCGGGACTAGCGGGGCTTACGAGCAGTACTTC; CDR3aa: CSVSSGTSGAYEQYF